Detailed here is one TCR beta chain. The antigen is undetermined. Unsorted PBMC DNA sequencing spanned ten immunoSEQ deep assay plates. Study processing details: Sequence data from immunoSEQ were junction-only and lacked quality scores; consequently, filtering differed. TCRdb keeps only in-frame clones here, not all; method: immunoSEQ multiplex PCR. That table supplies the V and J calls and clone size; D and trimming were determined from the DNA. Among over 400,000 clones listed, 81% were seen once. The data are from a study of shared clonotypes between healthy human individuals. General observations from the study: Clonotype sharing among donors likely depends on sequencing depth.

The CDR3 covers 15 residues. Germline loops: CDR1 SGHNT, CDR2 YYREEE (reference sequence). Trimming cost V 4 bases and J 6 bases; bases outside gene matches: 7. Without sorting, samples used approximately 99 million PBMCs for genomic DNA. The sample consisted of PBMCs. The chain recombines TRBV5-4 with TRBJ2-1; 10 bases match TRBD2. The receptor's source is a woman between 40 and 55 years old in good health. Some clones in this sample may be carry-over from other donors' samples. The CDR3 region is CASSLEREGLNEQFF. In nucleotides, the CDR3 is TGTGCCAGCAGCCTAGAGCGGGAGGGCCTCAATGAGCAGTTCTTC.